Below are 10 T cell receptor beta chains sequenced from a single sample in a study of cytomegalovirus exposure and HLA in healthy donors. Assay: immunoSEQ multiplex PCR; the TCRdb copy retains only in-frame clones and omits some. In the table there are tens of thousands of clones, 92% of which are singletons. Material for sequencing was PBMCs. These receptors were obtained from a man aged 18 to 35 in good health and CMV-seronegative.

This chain joins TRBV19 and TRBJ2-7; 10 bases align to TRBD2. The V segment lost 3 bases and the J segment 7 bases; nucleotides outside the gene matches: 3. The length of the CDR3 is 13 residues. Germline lookup yields CDR1 LNHDA and CDR2 SQIVND (reference sequence). The CDR3 sequence: CASSILAGVEQYF. CDR3 coding DNA: TGTGCCAGTAGTATCCTAGCGGGAGTGGAGCAGTACTTC.

This chain joins TRBV15 and TRBJ2-2; 9 nucleotides match TRBD2. The CDR3 has 21 residues. The J segment lost 1 base and the V segment lost 0 bases, leaving 15 bases of the junction unmatched. Germline CDR1 is LNHNV and CDR2 is YYDKDF (reference sequence). The CDR3 coding sequence is TGTGCCACCAGCAGAGATACTTTTGCTAGCGGGATAACGCGGAACACCGGGGAGCTGTTTTTT. Encoded protein: CATSRDTFASGITRNTGELFF.

The V and J genes are TRBV28 and TRBJ2-7; TRBD1 aligns across 8 bases. Per germline, CDR1 MDHEN and CDR2 SYDVKM. V lost 5 bases to trimming and J lost 5 bases; unmatched junction nucleotides: 11. The CDR3 extends over 15 amino acids. CDR3 DNA: TGTGCCAGCAGTCCGCCCTCAGGGGGCTTACACGAGCAGTACTTC. Translated, it gives CASSPPSGGLHEQYF.

The genes are TRBV25-1 and TRBJ2-7; 7 nucleotides align to TRBD2. CDR3 length: 14 amino acids. Trimming took 6 bases from V and 6 from J; bases not matched to a gene: 11. From germline, CDR1 is MGHDK and CDR2 SYGVNS. This chain's CDR3 is CASSPAGTLIEQYF. CDR3 bases: TGTGCCAGCAGCCCAGCGGGAACATTGATCGAGCAGTACTTC.

This sequence joins TRBV27 and TRBJ1-4, with D possibly being TRBD1 (6 bases). CDR1 and CDR2 (germline): MNHEY, SMNVEV (reference sequence). This CDR3 is 17 amino acids long. The ends were cut back, 4 bases at V and 0 bases at J, with 15 bases in the middle. The CDR3 coding sequence is TGTGCCAGCAGTTCTCGGACAGACCCTGCAACTAATGAAAAACTGTTTTTT. Translated, it gives CASSSRTDPATNEKLFF.

The table lists this clone with a count of one. The chain links TRBV5-6 to TRBJ1-2, with TRBD1 matching 7 bases. CDR3 length: 13 residues. V was pared by 3 bases and J by 6 bases, with 5 bases of the junction left unmatched. Germline V CDR1 and CDR2: SGHDT, YYEEEE. The CDR3 region is CASSSDRVHGYTF. The CDR3 DNA follows: TGTGCCAGCAGCTCAGACAGGGTTCATGGCTACACCTTC.

The chain joins TRBV2 to TRBJ1-5; TRBD1 matches at 8 bases. Per the germline V gene, CDR1 is SNHLY and CDR2 is FYNNEI. CDR3 length: 14 amino acids. V was pared by 6 bases and J by 1 base, with 2 bases of the junction left unmatched. CDR3 residues: CASRRQGSNQPQHF. CDR3 DNA: TGTGCCAGCAGGAGACAGGGGAGCAATCAGCCCCAGCATTTT.

The rearrangement uses TRBV2 and TRBJ2-7; possible D gene TRBD1, 5 bases. Trimming cost V 7 bases and J 5 bases, with 12 bases left between them. The germline V gene has CDR1 SNHLY and CDR2 FYNNEI. The CDR3 extends over 12 amino acids. Here the CDR3 DNA reads TGTGCCAGCACTCCTTCAGGGAACGAGCAGTACTTC. It encodes CASTPSGNEQYF.

The rearrangement joins TRBV7-8 to TRBJ2-3, with a weak D call TRBD1 (6 bases). Trimming removed 5 bases from V and 6 bases from J, with 12 bases in between. Germline-derived CDR1 and CDR2 are SGHVS and FQNEAQ. The CDR3 is 13 amino acids. CDR3 in amino acids: CASSGQLGDTQYF. DNA for the CDR3: TGTGCCAGCAGCGGACAGCTCGGTGATACGCAGTATTTT.

The rearrangement links TRBV9 to TRBJ2-5, with 7 bases matching TRBD1. The CDR3 contains 15 residues. With V trimmed by 1 base and J by 3 bases, 6 bases remained unmatched. The germline CDR1 and CDR2 sequences are SGDLS and YYNGEE. This CDR3 reads CASSVRGLGEETQYF. CDR3 nucleotide sequence: TGTGCCAGCAGCGTAAGGGGGCTAGGGGAAGAGACCCAGTACTTC.